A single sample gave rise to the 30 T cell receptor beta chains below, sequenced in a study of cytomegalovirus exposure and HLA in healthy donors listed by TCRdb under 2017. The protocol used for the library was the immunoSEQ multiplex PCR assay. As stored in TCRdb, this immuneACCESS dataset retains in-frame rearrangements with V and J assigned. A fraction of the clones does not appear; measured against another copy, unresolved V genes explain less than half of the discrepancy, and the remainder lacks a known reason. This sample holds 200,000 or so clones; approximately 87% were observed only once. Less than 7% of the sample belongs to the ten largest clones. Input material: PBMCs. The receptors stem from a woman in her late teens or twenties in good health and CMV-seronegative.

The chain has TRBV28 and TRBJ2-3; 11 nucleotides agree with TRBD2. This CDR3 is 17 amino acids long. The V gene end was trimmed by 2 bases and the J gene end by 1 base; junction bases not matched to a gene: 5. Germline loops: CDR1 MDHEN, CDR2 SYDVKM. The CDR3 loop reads CASSLIVAGGRTDTQYF. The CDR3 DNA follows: TGTGCCAGCAGTTTAATTGTAGCGGGAGGGCGCACAGATACGCAGTATTTT.

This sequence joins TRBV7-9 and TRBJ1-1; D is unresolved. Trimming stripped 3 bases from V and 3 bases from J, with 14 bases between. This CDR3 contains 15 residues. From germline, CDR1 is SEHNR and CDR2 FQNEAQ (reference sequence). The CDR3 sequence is CASSLTGIADTEAFF. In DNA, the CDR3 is TGTGCCAGCAGCTTGACCGGGATAGCCGACACTGAAGCTTTCTTT.

The DNA of the CDR3 is TGTGCCAGCAAGAGCGGGAGGAGGGCAGATACGCAGTATTTT. Residues: CASKSGRRADTQYF. V and J are TRBV6-5 and TRBJ2-3; the match to TRBD2 covers 9 bases. The J segment lost 4 bases and the V segment lost 7 bases, leaving 6 bases of the junction unmatched. This CDR3 region has 14 residues. The germline V gene has CDR1 MNHEY and CDR2 SVGAGI.

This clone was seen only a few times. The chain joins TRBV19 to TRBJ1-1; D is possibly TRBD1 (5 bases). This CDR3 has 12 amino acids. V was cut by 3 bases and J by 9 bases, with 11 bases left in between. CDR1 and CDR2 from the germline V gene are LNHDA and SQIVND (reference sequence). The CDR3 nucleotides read TGTGCCAGTAGTATCCTGAGGGGCCAAGCTTTCTTT. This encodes CASSILRGQAFF.

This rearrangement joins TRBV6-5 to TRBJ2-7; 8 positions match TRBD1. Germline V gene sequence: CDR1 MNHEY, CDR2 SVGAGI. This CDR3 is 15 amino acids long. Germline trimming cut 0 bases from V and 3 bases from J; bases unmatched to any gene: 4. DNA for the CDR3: TGTGCCAGCAGTTACTCAAGGACAGGGATCTACGAGCAGTACTTC. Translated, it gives CASSYSRTGIYEQYF.

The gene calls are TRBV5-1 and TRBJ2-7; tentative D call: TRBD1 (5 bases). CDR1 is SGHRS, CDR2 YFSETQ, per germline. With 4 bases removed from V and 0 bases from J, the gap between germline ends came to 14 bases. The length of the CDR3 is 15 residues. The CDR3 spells CASSPKTGISYEQYF. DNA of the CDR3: TGCGCCAGCAGCCCAAAAACAGGTATCTCCTACGAGCAGTACTTC.

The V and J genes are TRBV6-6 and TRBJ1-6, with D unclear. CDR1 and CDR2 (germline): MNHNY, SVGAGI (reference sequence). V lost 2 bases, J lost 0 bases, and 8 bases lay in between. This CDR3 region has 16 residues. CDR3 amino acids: CASSYDGSSYNSPLHF. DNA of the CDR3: TGTGCCAGCAGTTACGACGGGAGCTCCTATAATTCACCCCTCCACTTT.

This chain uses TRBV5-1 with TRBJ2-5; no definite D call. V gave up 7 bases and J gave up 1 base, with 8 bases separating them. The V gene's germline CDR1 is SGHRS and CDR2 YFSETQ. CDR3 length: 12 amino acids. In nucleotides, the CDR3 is TGCGCCAGCCGCCTCCTCCAAGAGACCCAGTACTTC. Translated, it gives CASRLLQETQYF.

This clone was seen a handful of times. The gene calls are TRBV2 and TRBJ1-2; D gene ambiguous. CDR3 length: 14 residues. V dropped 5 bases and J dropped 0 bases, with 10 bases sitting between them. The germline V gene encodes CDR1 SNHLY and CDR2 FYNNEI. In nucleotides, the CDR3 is TGTGCCAGCAGTCGACAAGTAGCTAACTATGGCTACACCTTC. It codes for CASSRQVANYGYTF.

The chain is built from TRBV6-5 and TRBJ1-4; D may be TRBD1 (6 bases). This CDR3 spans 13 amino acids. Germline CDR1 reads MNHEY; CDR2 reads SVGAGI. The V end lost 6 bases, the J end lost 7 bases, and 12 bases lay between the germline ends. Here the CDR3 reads CASRRGAGEKLFF. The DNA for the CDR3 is TGTGCCAGCAGAAGGGGGGCGGGTGAAAAACTGTTTTTT.

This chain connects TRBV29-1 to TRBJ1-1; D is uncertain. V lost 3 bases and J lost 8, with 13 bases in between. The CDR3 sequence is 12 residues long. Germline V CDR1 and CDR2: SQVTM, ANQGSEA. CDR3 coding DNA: TGCAGCGTTGATTCCTTACCAAACGAAGCTTTCTTT. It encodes CSVDSLPNEAFF.

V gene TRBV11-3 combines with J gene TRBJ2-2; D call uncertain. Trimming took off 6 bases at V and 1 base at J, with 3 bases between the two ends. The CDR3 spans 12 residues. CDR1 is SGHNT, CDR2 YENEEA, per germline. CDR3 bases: TGTGCCAGCAGTCAGAACACCGGGGAGCTGTTTTTT. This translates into CASSQNTGELFF.

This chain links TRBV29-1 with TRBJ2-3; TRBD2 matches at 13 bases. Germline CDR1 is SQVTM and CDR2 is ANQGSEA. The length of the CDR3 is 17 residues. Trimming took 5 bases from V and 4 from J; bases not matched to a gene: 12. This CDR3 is CSVRLALAGGSADTQYF. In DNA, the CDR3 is TGCAGCGTTAGGCTCGCACTAGCGGGAGGGTCGGCAGATACGCAGTATTTT.

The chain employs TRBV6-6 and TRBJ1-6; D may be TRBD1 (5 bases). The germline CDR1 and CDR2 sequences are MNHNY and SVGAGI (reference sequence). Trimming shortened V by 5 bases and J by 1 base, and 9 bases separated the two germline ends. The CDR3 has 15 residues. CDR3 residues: CASSKGDSYNSPLHF. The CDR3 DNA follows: TGTGCCAGCAGTAAAGGGGATTCCTATAATTCACCCCTCCACTTT.

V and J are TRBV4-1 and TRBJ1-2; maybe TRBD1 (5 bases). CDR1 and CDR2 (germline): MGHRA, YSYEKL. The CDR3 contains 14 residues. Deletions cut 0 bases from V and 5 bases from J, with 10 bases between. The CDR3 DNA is TGCGCCAGCAGCCAAGACGGGACTTCTTATGGCTACACCTTC. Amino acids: CASSQDGTSYGYTF.

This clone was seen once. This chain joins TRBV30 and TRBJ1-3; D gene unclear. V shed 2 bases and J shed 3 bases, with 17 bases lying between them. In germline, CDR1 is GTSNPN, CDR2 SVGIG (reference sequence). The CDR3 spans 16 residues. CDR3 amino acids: CAWSRLGAVSGNTIYF. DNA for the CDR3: TGTGCCTGGAGTCGGCTGGGCGCCGTGAGTGGAAACACCATATATTTT.

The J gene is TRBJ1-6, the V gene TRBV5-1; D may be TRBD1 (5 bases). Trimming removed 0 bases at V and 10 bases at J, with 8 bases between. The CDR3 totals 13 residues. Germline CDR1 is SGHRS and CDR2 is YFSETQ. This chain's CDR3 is CASSLAGLSPLHF. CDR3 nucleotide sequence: TGCGCCAGCAGCTTGGCAGGGCTCTCACCCCTCCACTTT.

The CDR3: CASSIPRGAGANVLTF. DNA for the CDR3: TGTGCCAGTAGTATCCCGAGGGGGGCAGGGGCCAACGTCCTGACTTTC. The chain uses TRBV19 and TRBJ2-6; D could derive from TRBD1 or TRBD2 (6 bases each). The V gene's germline CDR1 is LNHDA and CDR2 SQIVND (reference sequence). This CDR3 has 16 residues. V lost 3 bases and J 4 bases, leaving 13 bases between the germline ends.

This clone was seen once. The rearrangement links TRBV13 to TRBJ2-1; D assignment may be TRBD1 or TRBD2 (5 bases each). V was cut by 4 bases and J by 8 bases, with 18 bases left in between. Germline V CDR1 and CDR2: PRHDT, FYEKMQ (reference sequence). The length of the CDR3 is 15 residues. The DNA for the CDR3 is TGTGCCAGCAGCTCCCGGGGCACTACGGTCGATGAGCAGTTCTTC. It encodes CASSSRGTTVDEQFF.

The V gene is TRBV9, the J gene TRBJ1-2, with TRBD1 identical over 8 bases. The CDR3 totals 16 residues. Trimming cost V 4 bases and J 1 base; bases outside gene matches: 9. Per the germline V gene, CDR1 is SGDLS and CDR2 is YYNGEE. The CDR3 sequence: CASSSSGQGSNYGYTF. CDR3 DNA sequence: TGTGCCAGCAGCTCCTCCGGACAGGGAAGTAACTATGGCTACACCTTC.

Written as DNA, the CDR3 is TGTGCCAGCAGCTACGGGACAGGGAGTTACGAGCAGTACTTC. It translates to CASSYGTGSYEQYF. The chain joins TRBV11-2 to TRBJ2-7; TRBD1 aligns across 9 bases. The germline V gene encodes CDR1 SGHAT and CDR2 FQNNGV. After removal of 4 bases from V and 4 bases from J, the junction contained 5 bases not matched to a gene. The CDR3 has 14 residues.

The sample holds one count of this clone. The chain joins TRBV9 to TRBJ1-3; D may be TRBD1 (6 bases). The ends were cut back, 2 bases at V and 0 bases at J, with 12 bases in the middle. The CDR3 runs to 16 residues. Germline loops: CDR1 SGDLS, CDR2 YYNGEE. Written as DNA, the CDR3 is TGTGCCAGCAGCGTCTACGGACAGAACTCTGGAAACACCATATATTTT. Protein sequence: CASSVYGQNSGNTIYF.

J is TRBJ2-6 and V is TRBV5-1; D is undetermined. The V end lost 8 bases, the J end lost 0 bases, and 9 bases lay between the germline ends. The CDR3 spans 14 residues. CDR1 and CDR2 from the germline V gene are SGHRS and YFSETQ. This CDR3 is CASTSRSGANVLTF. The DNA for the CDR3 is TGCGCCAGTACCTCCCGCTCTGGGGCCAACGTCCTGACTTTC. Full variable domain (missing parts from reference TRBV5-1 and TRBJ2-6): KAGVTQTPRYLIKTRGQQVTLSCSPISGHRSVSWYQQTPGQGLQFLFEYFSETQRNKGNFPGRFSGRQFSNSRSEMNVSTLELGDSALYLCASTSRSGANVLTFGAGSRLTVL.

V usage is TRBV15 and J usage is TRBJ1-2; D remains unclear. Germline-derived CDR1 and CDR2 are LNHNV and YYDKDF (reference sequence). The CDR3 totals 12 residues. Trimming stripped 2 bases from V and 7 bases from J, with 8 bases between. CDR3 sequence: CATSRSRGGYTF. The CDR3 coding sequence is TGTGCCACCAGCAGATCTCGAGGTGGCTACACCTTC.

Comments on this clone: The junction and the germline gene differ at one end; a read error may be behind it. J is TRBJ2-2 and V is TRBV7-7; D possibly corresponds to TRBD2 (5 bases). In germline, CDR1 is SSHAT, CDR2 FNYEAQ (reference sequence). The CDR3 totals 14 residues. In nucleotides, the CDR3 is TGTGCTAGCAGCTCCCTACCGGGGACCGGGGAGCTGTTTTTT. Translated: CASSSLPGTGELFF.

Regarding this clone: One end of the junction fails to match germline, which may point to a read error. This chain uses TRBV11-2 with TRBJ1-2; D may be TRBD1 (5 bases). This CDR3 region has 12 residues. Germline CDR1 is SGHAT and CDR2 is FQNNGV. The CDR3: CASSQRRQFVCF. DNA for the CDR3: TGTGCCAGCAGCCAAAGGAGACAGTTCGTGTGTTTC.

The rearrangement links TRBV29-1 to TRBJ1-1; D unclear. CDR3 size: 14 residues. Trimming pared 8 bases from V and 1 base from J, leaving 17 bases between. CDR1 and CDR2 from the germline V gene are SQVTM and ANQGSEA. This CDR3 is CSSTRTAPNTEAFF. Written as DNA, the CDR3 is TGCAGCTCAACCCGGACGGCTCCGAACACTGAAGCTTTCTTT.

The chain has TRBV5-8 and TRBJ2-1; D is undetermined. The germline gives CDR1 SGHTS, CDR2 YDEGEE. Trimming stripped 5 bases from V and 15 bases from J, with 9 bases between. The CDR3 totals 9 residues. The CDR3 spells CASRTRPFF. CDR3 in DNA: TGTGCCAGCAGAACAAGACCGTTCTTC. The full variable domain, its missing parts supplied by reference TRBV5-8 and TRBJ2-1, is EAGVTQSPTHLIKTRGQQATLRCSPISGHTSVYWYQQALGLGLQFLLWYDEGEERNRGNFPPRFSGRQFPNYSSELNVNALELEDSALYLCASRTRPFFGPGTRLTVL.

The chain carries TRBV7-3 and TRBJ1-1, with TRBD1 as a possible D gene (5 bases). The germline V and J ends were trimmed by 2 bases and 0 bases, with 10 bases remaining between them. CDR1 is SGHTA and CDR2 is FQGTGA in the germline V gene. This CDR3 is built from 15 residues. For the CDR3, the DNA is TGTGCCAGCAGCTTAGGGCAGGGATTGAACACTGAAGCTTTCTTT. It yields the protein CASSLGQGLNTEAFF.

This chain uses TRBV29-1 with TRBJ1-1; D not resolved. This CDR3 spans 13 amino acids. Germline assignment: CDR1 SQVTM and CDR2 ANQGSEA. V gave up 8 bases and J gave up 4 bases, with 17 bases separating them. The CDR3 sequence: CSSWMGEGTEAFF. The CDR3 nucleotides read TGCAGCAGCTGGATGGGAGAAGGCACTGAAGCTTTCTTT.